The sample holds many counts of the clone carrying this TCR beta chain. Its antigen is as yet unknown. In TCRdb, the reads were re-called with MiXCR into one record per CDR3 protein. The data show approximately 500,000 distinct CDR3 sequences, about 10% seen once. The data are from a study of T cell repertoires in cytomegalovirus infection. Across the study: Public TCR beta signatures were indicative of both CMV infection and a matching HLA type. Study conclusions and caveats: Clonotype analysis showed dominance of the ex vivo response by HLA-C-restricted CMV-specific TCR beta clonotypes.

Germline loops: CDR1 MDHEN, CDR2 SYDVKM. CDR3 size: 12 residues. V lost 7 bases to trimming and J lost 5 bases; unmatched junction nucleotides: 5. This clonotype originated in a human donor in good health (CMV status not recorded). Some clones in this sample may be carry-over from other donors' samples. The specimen sequenced was PBMCs. The chain is built from TRBV28 and TRBJ2-7; 7 nucleotides agree with TRBD1. The CDR3 sequence: CASNADRDEQYF. Here the CDR3 DNA reads TGTGCCAGCAACGCCGACAGGGACGAGCAGTACTTC. The full variable domain, its missing parts supplied by reference TRBV28 and TRBJ2-7, is DVKVTQSSRYLVKRTGEKVFLECVQDMDHENMFWYRQDPGLGLRLIYFSYDVKMKEKGDIPEGYSVSREKKERFSLILESASTNQTSMYLCASNADRDEQYFGPGTRLTVT.